The 25 T cell receptor beta chains below come from one sample, sequenced in a study of early T cells in non-severe SARS-CoV-2 infection. TCRdb itself ran the 5' RACE reads through MiXCR, one entry per CDR3 protein. The sample contains about 48,000 distinct CDR3 sequences, around 6% of which appear only once. Sequencing was carried out using whole blood. Receptors were obtained from an adult who was a healthcare worker with PCR-confirmed SARS-CoV-2 infection or an uninfected control (not recorded which).

At least ten counts were recorded for this clonotype. This chain uses TRBV20-1 with TRBJ1-2; no firm D call. V was pared by 4 bases and J by 4 bases, with 10 bases between. This CDR3 region has 12 residues. Germline CDR1 is DFQATT and CDR2 is SNEGSKA (reference sequence). CDR3 in DNA: TGCAGTGCTACCCCAAACTTCTATGGCTACACCTTC. It yields the protein CSATPNFYGYTF.

This clonotype was picked up a small number of times. V and J are TRBV6-5 and TRBJ2-7; 14 positions match TRBD2. The V and J ends lost 0 bases and 4 bases, in that order; junction bases with no gene match: 2. This CDR3 spans 16 amino acids. Germline CDR1 reads MNHEY; CDR2 reads SVGAGI. The CDR3 sequence is CASSYSGTSGSYEQYF. CDR3 DNA sequence: TGTGCCAGCAGTTACTCGGGGACTAGCGGGAGTTACGAGCAGTACTTC.

This clonotype was picked up many times. The genes are TRBV6-6 and TRBJ2-2, with 7 bases matching TRBD2. J gave up 4 bases and V 2 bases, and 1 base lay outside the gene matches. The CDR3 covers 14 residues. Germline V gives CDR1 MNHNY, CDR2 SVGAGI (reference sequence). CDR3 DNA: TGTGCCAGCAGTTACCGGGGGGTCACCGGGGAGCTGTTTTTT. This codes for CASSYRGVTGELFF.

This clonotype came up many times. The J gene is TRBJ1-5, the V gene TRBV20-1; D ambiguous. V was trimmed by 6 bases and J by 2 bases, leaving 17 bases between them. Germline V gene data show CDR1 as DFQATT and CDR2 as SNEGSKA (reference sequence). There are 15 residues in the CDR3. The CDR3 sequence: CSAAPLEGGNQPQHF. CDR3 DNA sequence: TGCAGTGCAGCGCCCCTGGAAGGTGGCAATCAGCCCCAGCATTTT.

V usage is TRBV20-1 and J usage is TRBJ2-7, with unresolved D. The germline gives CDR1 DFQATT, CDR2 SNEGSKA (reference sequence). V was clipped by 2 bases and J by 1 base, with 9 bases between them. The CDR3 is 13 residues long. The CDR3: CSARTASSYEQYF. The CDR3 DNA sequence: TGCAGTGCTAGAACTGCCAGTTCCTACGAGCAGTACTTC.

This clonotype was picked up a small number of times. V usage is TRBV2 and J usage is TRBJ2-7, with a tentative D call TRBD1 (6 bases). This CDR3 comprises 12 residues. V lost 6 bases, J lost 1 base, and 7 bases lay in between. The V gene's germline CDR1 is SNHLY and CDR2 FYNNEI. The CDR3 protein is CASRTGSYEQYF. CDR3 in DNA: TGTGCCAGCAGGACAGGTTCCTACGAGCAGTACTTC.

The table lists this clonotype with many counts. The chain joins TRBV5-4 to TRBJ2-7; D is unresolved. The V end was cut by 4 bases, the J end by 3 bases, with 14 bases between. The CDR3 is made up of 14 amino acids. Germline V gene lookup returns CDR1 SGHNT and CDR2 YYREEE (reference sequence). The CDR3 DNA sequence: TGTGCCAGCAGCCCCCCGGGCAACCGCTACGAGCAGTACTTC. This translates into CASSPPGNRYEQYF.

The rearrangement uses TRBV7-2 and TRBJ2-5; D may be TRBD1 (5 bases). V was trimmed by 1 base and J by 2 bases, leaving 11 bases between them. The CDR3 runs to 15 residues. Per the germline V gene, CDR1 is SGHTA and CDR2 is FQGNSA. The CDR3 region is CASSLVQGRQETQYF. Written as DNA, the CDR3 is TGTGCCAGCAGCTTAGTTCAGGGCAGACAAGAGACCCAGTACTTC.

Ten or more counts support this clonotype. The rearrangement links TRBV29-1 to TRBJ2-2; 11 bases agree with TRBD1. Germline assignment: CDR1 SQVTM and CDR2 ANQGSEA. The CDR3 runs to 15 residues. The V gene end was trimmed by 3 bases and the J gene end by 4 bases; junction bases not matched to a gene: 4. The CDR3 nucleotides are TGCAGCGTTGATCCTGGGACAGGGGGCACCGGGGAGCTGTTTTTT. Translation gives CSVDPGTGGTGELFF.

This clonotype was counted only a few times. The chain is built from TRBV9 and TRBJ2-7, with 11 bases aligning to TRBD1. The ends lost 0 bases at V and 5 bases at J; junction bases unmatched: 10. The CDR3 covers 17 residues. Germline V gene sequence: CDR1 SGDLS, CDR2 YYNGEE. The CDR3 region is CASSVGLRTGGSHEQYF. In DNA form, the CDR3 reads TGTGCCAGCAGCGTAGGATTGCGGACAGGGGGCTCTCACGAGCAGTACTTC.

This chain links TRBV2 with TRBJ2-1; D is perhaps TRBD2 (7 bases). In germline, CDR1 is SNHLY, CDR2 FYNNEI. Trimming took 10 bases from V and 0 from J, leaving 19 bases between them. The CDR3 has 16 amino acids. CDR3 sequence (DNA): TGTGCCACCCAGTGGGGGGGCGCGAACTCCTACAATGAGCAGTTCTTC. It codes for CATQWGGANSYNEQFF. The full variable domain, with the rest looked up from reference TRBV2 and TRBJ2-1, is EPEVTQTPSHQVTQMGQEVILRCVPISNHLYFYWYRQILGQKVEFLVSFYNNEISEKSEIFDDQFSVERPDGSNFTLKIRSTKLEDSAMYFCATQWGGANSYNEQFFGPGTRLTVL.

The chain has TRBV11-2 and TRBJ2-3; D gene ambiguous. Germline CDR1 and CDR2: SGHAT and FQNNGV. CDR3 length: 12 amino acids. The germline V and J ends were trimmed by 5 bases and 4 bases, with 7 bases remaining between them. The CDR3 nucleotides are TGTGCCAGCAGCAGAGAGTCAGATACGCAGTATTTT. Its protein product is CASSRESDTQYF.

Many counts were recorded for this clonotype. The rearrangement joins TRBV15 to TRBJ2-1, with D possibly being TRBD2 (6 bases). Trimming removed 7 bases at V and 2 bases at J, with 12 bases between. CDR1 is LNHNV and CDR2 is YYDKDF in the germline V gene (reference sequence). The CDR3 totals 14 residues. The CDR3 nucleotides are TGTGCCACCAAAGATCCTAGCGCCTACAATGAGCAGTTCTTC. The encoded protein is CATKDPSAYNEQFF. The entire variable domain, with the rest obtained from reference TRBV15 and TRBJ2-1, is as follows: DAMVIQNPRYQVTQFGKPVTLSCSQTLNHNVMYWYQQKSSQAPKLLFHYYDKDFNNEADTPDNFQSRRPNTSFCFLDIRSPGLGDTAMYLCATKDPSAYNEQFFGPGTRLTVL.

This clonotype was picked up a small number of times. The chain couples TRBV6-1 to TRBJ2-3, with D possibly being TRBD2 (6 bases). Germline V lookup: CDR1 MNHNS, CDR2 SASEGT. Trimming took 2 bases from V and 4 from J, leaving 13 bases between them. The CDR3 has 15 residues. CDR3: CASSENGRTADTQYF. For the CDR3, the DNA is TGTGCCAGCAGTGAAAATGGGAGGACCGCAGATACGCAGTATTTT.

Only a few counts were recorded for this clonotype. Given a much more abundant clone one base away, this may be a read error. The chain uses TRBV7-3 and TRBJ2-3, with D perhaps matching TRBD1 (5 bases). Germline CDR1 reads SGHTA; CDR2 reads FQGTGA. CDR3 length: 14 amino acids. Between the trimmed V and J ends, which lost 4 bases and 1 base, there was a span of 9 bases. The CDR3 region is CASSSIGGTDTQYF. In nucleotides, the CDR3 is TGTGCCAGCAGCTCGATAGGGGGCACAGATACGCAGTATTTT. Supplemented by reference TRBV7-3 and TRBJ2-3, the full variable domain reads GAGVSQTPSNKVTEKGKYVELRCDPISGHTALYWYRQSLGQGPEFLIYFQGTGAADDSGLPNDRFFAVRPEGSVSTLKIQRTERGDSAVYLCASSSIGGTDTQYFGPGTRLTVL.

This clonotype was recorded many times. J is TRBJ2-7 and V is TRBV6-5; D ambiguous. This CDR3 has 15 residues. With 2 bases removed from V and 2 bases from J, the gap between germline ends came to 13 bases. CDR1 and CDR2 from the germline V gene are MNHEY and SVGAGI. Here the CDR3 DNA reads TGTGCCAGCAGTTACGAAGCAGGCCTTGCCTACGAGCAGTACTTC. It codes for CASSYEAGLAYEQYF.

This clonotype turned up a few times. The gene calls are TRBV5-6 and TRBJ1-6; D perhaps matches TRBD1 (5 bases). The germline gives CDR1 SGHDT, CDR2 YYEEEE. CDR3 length: 15 residues. The germline V and J ends were trimmed by 4 bases and 8 bases, with 16 bases remaining between them. Here the CDR3 reads CASSLLGRGDSPLHF. CDR3 DNA sequence: TGTGCCAGCAGCCTTTTGGGACGAGGGGATTCACCCCTCCACTTT.

This clonotype was picked up a small number of times. The V call is TRBV2, the J call TRBJ2-3; D is unresolved. In germline, CDR1 is SNHLY, CDR2 FYNNEI. The CDR3 length is 14 residues. V was clipped by 4 bases and J by 1 base, with 9 bases between them. The CDR3 is CASSGGYRTDTQYF. DNA of the CDR3: TGTGCCAGCAGTGGGGGATATCGCACAGATACGCAGTATTTT.

This clonotype showed up just a few times. The chain has TRBV6-2 or TRBV6-3 and TRBJ1-1; D possibly corresponds to TRBD1 (5 bases). Per germline, CDR1 MNHEY and CDR2 SVGEGT. V was pared by 8 bases and J by 0 bases, with 19 bases between. This CDR3 has 16 amino acids. The CDR3 nucleotides read TGTGCCAGCGCAGGGAGGAAAACTACCATGAACACTGAAGCTTTCTTT. Residues: CASAGRKTTMNTEAFF.

In its sample, this clonotype was seen many times. The rearrangement links TRBV7-2 to TRBJ1-4, with a tentative D call TRBD1 (5 bases). With 1 base removed from V and 5 bases from J, the gap between germline ends came to 20 bases. This CDR3 comprises 18 residues. Germline V CDR1 and CDR2: SGHTA, FQGNSA. This chain's CDR3 is CASSLGSWGFGINEKLFF. The CDR3 DNA follows: TGTGCCAGCAGCTTAGGGAGTTGGGGGTTTGGAATAAATGAAAAACTGTTTTTT.

This chain connects TRBV11-2 to TRBJ1-3; TRBD1 aligns across 9 bases. The CDR3 is made up of 17 amino acids. V shed 0 bases and J 5 bases; nucleotides not matched to a gene: 8. Germline V gene lookup returns CDR1 SGHAT and CDR2 FQNNGV. In DNA form, the CDR3 reads TGTGCCAGCAGCTTAGATCCTCGGACAGGGGCAAGAAACACCATATATTTT. This gives the protein CASSLDPRTGARNTIYF.

The sample holds many counts of this clonotype. This chain joins TRBV5-5 and TRBJ1-1; D might be TRBD1 (6 bases). Germline V gene lookup returns CDR1 SGHKS and CDR2 YYEKEE (reference sequence). The CDR3 has 12 residues. The V end lost 3 bases, the J end lost 8 bases, and 11 bases lay between the germline ends. Here the CDR3 DNA reads TGTGCCAGCAGCTGGGGGGGCGGAGAAGCTTTCTTT. Protein sequence: CASSWGGGEAFF.

The chain links TRBV4-1 to TRBJ1-2; D gene uncertain. Germline-derived CDR1 and CDR2 are MGHRA and YSYEKL. CDR3 length: 16 amino acids. V lost 1 base to trimming and J lost 2 bases, with 14 bases between them. The CDR3 coding sequence is TGCGCCAGCAGCCAAGGGGTGGCCAGGCGGAACTATGGCTACACCTTC. Protein sequence: CASSQGVARRNYGYTF.

In this sample, this clonotype turned up many times. This chain connects TRBV5-6 to TRBJ2-5, with 9 positions matching TRBD1. This CDR3 is 15 amino acids long. V lost 2 bases to trimming and J lost 5 bases; unmatched junction nucleotides: 7. CDR1 is SGHDT, CDR2 YYEEEE, per germline. This CDR3 is CASSFRDRVSETQYF. The CDR3 DNA is TGTGCCAGCAGCTTCCGGGACAGGGTGAGCGAGACCCAGTACTTC. The full variable domain, completed using reference TRBV5-6 and TRBJ2-5, is DAGVTQSPTHLIKTRGQQVTLRCSPKSGHDTVSWYQQALGQGPQFIFQYYEEEERQRGNFPDRFSGHQFPNYSSELNVNALLLGDSALYLCASSFRDRVSETQYFGPGTRLLVL.

This clonotype has at least ten counts. The chain couples TRBV25-1 to TRBJ2-7, with D unclear. Trimming removed 6 bases from V and 0 bases from J, with 12 bases in between. Germline V CDR1 and CDR2: MGHDK, SYGVNS. The CDR3 extends over 14 amino acids. CDR3 in DNA: TGTGCCAGCAGGGGGTCGGGTGGCTCCTACGAGCAGTACTTC. This codes for CASRGSGGSYEQYF.